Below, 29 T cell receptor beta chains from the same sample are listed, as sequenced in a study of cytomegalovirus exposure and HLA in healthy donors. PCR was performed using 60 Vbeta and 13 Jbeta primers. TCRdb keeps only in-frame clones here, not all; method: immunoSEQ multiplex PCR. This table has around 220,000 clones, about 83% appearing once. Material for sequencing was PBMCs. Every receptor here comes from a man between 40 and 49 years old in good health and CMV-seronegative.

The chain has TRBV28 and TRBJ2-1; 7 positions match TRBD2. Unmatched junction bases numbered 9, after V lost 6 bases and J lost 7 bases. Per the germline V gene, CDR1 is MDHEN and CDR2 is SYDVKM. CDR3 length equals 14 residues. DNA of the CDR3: TGTGCCAGCAGCCCCAGGGAGGGCCGAAATGAGCAGTTCTTC. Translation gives CASSPREGRNEQFF.

This CDR3 is CASTPPGLLTYEQYF. The CDR3 DNA follows: TGTGCCAGCACCCCGCCCGGACTTTTGACCTACGAGCAGTACTTC. The genes are TRBV28 and TRBJ2-7; TRBD2 might be the D (5 bases). The CDR3 runs to 15 residues. V lost 7 bases and J 2 bases, leaving 18 bases between the germline ends. Per the germline V gene, CDR1 is MDHEN and CDR2 is SYDVKM.

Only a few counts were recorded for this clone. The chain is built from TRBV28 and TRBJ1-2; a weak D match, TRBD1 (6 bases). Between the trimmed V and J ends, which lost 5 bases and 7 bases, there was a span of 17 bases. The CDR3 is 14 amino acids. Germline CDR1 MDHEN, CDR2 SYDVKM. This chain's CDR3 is CASSPPARGSGYTF. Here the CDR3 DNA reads TGTGCCAGCAGTCCCCCCGCCAGGGGTTCTGGCTACACCTTC.

CDR3 DNA: TGTGCCAGCAGCGTAGGAAGTACAATGAATGAGCAGTTCTTC. Amino acids: CASSVGSTMNEQFF. The chain employs TRBV9 and TRBJ2-1; D gene uncertain. CDR1 is SGDLS and CDR2 is YYNGEE in the germline V gene. The V and J ends lost 0 bases and 7 bases respectively, with 11 bases between them. CDR3 length: 14 amino acids.

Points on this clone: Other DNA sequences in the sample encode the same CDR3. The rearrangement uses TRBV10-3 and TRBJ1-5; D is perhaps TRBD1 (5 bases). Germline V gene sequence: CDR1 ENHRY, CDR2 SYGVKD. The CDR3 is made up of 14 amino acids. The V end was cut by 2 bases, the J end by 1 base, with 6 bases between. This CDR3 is CAISEQGSNQPQHF. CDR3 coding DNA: TGTGCCATCAGTGAGCAGGGCAGCAATCAGCCCCAGCATTTT.

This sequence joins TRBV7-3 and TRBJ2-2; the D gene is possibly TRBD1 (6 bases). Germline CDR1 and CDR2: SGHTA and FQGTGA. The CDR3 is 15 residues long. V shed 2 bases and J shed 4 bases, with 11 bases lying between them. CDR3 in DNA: TGTGCCAGCAGCTTATTTGGGACACCCACCGGGGAGCTGTTTTTT. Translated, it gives CASSLFGTPTGELFF. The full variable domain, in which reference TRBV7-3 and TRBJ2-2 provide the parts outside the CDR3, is GAGVSQTPSNKVTEKGKYVELRCDPISGHTALYWYRQSLGQGPEFLIYFQGTGAADDSGLPNDRFFAVRPEGSVSTLKIQRTERGDSAVYLCASSLFGTPTGELFFGEGSRLTVL.

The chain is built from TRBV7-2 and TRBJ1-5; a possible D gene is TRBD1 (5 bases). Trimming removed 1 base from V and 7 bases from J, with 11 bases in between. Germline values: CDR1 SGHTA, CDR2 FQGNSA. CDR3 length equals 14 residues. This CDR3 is CASSLGGPDQPQHF. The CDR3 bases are TGTGCCAGCAGCTTAGGGGGCCCAGACCAGCCCCAGCATTTT.

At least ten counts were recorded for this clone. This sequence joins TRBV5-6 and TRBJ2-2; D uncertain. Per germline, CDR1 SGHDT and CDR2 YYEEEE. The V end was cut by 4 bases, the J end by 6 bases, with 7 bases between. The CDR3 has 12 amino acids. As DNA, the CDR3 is TGTGCCAGCAGCCTAACGTCCGGGGAGCTGTTTTTT. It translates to CASSLTSGELFF.

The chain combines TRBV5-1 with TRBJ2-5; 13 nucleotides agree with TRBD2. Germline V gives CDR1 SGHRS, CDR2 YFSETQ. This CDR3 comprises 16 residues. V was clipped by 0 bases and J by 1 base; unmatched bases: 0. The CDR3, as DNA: TGCGCCAGCAGCTTGGGGACTAGCGGGAGCCAAGAGACCCAGTACTTC. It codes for CASSLGTSGSQETQYF.

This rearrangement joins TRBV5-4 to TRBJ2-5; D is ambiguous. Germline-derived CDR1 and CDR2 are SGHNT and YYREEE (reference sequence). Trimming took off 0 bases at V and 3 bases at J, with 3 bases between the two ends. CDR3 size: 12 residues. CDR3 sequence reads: CASSLAEETQYF. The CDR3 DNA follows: TGTGCCAGCAGCTTGGCCGAAGAGACCCAGTACTTC.

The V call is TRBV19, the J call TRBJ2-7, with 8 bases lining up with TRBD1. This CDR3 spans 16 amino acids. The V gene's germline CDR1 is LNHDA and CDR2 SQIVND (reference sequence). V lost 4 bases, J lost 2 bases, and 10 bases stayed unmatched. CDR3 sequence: CASSTSFTGGAYEQYF. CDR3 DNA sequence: TGTGCCAGTAGTACCTCTTTTACAGGGGGTGCCTACGAGCAGTACTTC. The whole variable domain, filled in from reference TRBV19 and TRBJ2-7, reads DGGITQSPKYLFRKEGQNVTLSCEQNLNHDAMYWYRQDPGQGLRLIYYSQIVNDFQKGDIAEGYSVSREKKESFPLTVTSAQKNPTAFYLCASSTSFTGGAYEQYFGPGTRLTVT.

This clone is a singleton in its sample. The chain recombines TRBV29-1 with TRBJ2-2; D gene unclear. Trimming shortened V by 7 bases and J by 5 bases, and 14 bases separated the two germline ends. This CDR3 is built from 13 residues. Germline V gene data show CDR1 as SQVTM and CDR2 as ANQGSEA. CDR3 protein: CSATTSRTGELFF. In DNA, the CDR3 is TGCAGCGCCACCACCTCTAGGACCGGGGAGCTGTTTTTT.

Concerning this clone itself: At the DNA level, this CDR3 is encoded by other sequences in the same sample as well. This CDR3 is CASSPGQGNYGYTF. The CDR3 coding sequence is TGTGCCAGCAGCCCCGGACAGGGAAACTATGGCTACACCTTC. V gene TRBV11-2 combines with J gene TRBJ1-2; 8 nucleotides match TRBD1. The CDR3 totals 14 residues. J gave up 2 bases and V 5 bases, and 4 bases lay outside the gene matches. CDR1 and CDR2 (germline): SGHAT, FQNNGV. The full variable domain, completed using reference TRBV11-2 and TRBJ1-2, is EAGVAQSPRYKIIEKRQSVAFWCNPISGHATLYWYQQILGQGPKLLIQFQNNGVVDDSQLPKDRFSAERLKGVDSTLKIQPAKLEDSAVYLCASSPGQGNYGYTFGSGTRLTVV.

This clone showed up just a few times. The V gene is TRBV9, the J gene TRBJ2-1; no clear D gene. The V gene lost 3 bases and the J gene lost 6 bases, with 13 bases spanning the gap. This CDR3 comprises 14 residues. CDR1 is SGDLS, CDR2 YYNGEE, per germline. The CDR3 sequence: CASSARWSVNEQFF. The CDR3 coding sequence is TGTGCCAGCAGCGCCCGGTGGTCCGTCAATGAGCAGTTCTTC. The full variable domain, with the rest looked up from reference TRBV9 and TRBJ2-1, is DSGVTQTPKHLITATGQRVTLRCSPRSGDLSVYWYQQSLDQGLQFLIQYYNGEERAKGNILERFSAQQFPDLHSELNLSSLELGDSALYFCASSARWSVNEQFFGPGTRLTVL.

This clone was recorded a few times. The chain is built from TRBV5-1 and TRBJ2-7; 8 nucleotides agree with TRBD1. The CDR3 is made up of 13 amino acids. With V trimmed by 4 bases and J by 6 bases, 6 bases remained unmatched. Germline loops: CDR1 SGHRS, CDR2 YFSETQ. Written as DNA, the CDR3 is TGCGCCAGCAGCACCGGACAGGGAGGCGAGCAGTACTTC. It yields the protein CASSTGQGGEQYF.

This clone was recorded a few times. In DNA, the CDR3 is TGTGCCAGCAGTGCCCACTCGACAGGGGGAAGCACTGAAGCTTTCTTT. Translated, it gives CASSAHSTGGSTEAFF. This chain joins TRBV6-1 and TRBJ1-1; 9 nucleotides align to TRBD1. The junction had 10 bases not matched to a gene; V was cut back by 4 bases and J by 4 bases. The CDR3 runs to 16 residues. Germline V gene data show CDR1 as MNHNS and CDR2 as SASEGT.

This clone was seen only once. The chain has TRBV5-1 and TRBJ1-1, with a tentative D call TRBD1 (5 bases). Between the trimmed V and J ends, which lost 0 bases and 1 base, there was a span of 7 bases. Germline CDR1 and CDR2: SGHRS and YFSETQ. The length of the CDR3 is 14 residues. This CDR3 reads CASSLGGQNTEAFF. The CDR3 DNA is TGCGCCAGCAGCTTGGGCGGACAGAACACTGAAGCTTTCTTT.

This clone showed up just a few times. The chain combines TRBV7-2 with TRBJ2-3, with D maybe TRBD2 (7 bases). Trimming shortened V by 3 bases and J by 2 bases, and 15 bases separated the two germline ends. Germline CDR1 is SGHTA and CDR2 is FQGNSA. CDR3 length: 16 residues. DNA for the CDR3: TGTGCCAGCAGCTTTGGCGGGGGCCCTTTCACAGATACGCAGTATTTT. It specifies CASSFGGGPFTDTQYF.

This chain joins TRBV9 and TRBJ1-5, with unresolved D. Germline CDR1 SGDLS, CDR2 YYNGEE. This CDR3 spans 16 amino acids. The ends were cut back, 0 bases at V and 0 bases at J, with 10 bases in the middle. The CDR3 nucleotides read TGTGCCAGCAGCGTAGGCAAAGGAGATAGCAATCAGCCCCAGCATTTT. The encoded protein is CASSVGKGDSNQPQHF.

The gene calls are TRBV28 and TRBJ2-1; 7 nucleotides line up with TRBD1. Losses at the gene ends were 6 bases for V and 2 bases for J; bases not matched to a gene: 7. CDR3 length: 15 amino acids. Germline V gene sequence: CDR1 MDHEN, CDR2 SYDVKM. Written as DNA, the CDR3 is TGTGCCAGCAGCCAAGACAGGGCAGCCTACAATGAGCAGTTCTTC. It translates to CASSQDRAAYNEQFF.

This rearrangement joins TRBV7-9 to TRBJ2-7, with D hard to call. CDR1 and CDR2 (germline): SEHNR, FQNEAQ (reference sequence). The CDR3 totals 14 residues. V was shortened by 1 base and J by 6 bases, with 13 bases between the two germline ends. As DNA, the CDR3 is TGTGCCAGCAGCTTAGACCTCTCCTCAGGCGAGCAGTACTTC. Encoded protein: CASSLDLSSGEQYF.

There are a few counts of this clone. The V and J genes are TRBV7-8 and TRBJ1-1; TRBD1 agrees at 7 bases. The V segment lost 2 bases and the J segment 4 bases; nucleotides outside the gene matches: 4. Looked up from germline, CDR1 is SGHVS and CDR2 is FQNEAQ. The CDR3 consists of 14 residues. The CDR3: CASSLPGGSTEAFF. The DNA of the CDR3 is TGTGCCAGCAGCTTACCAGGGGGATCCACTGAAGCTTTCTTT.

CDR3 region: CASASVNGGRGNEQFF. CDR3 DNA: TGTGCCAGCGCCTCAGTTAATGGCGGGAGAGGGAATGAGCAGTTCTTC. This chain joins TRBV28 and TRBJ2-1, with 7 bases fitting TRBD2. CDR1 MDHEN and CDR2 SYDVKM come from the germline V gene. The CDR3 is 16 amino acids. V was pared by 8 bases and J by 7 bases, with 17 bases of the junction left unmatched.

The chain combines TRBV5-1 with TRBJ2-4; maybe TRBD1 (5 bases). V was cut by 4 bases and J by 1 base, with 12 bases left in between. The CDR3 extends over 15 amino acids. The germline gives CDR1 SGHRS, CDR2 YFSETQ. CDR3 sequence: CASSPLAGAKNIQYF. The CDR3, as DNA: TGCGCCAGCAGCCCCCTCGCAGGGGCCAAAAACATTCAGTACTTC.

The CDR3 sequence is CASSLARRETQYF. The CDR3 nucleotides read TGTGCCAGCAGCTTAGCCCGTCGGGAGACCCAGTACTTC. The chain has TRBV7-2 and TRBJ2-5; no clear D gene. V shed 0 bases and J shed 5 bases, with 7 bases lying between them. The CDR3 runs 13 residues. Germline V lookup: CDR1 SGHTA, CDR2 FQGNSA.

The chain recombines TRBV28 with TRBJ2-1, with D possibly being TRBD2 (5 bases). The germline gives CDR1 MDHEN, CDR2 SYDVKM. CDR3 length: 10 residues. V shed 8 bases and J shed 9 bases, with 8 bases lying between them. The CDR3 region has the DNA TGTGCCAGCGGCCGGGGTGAGCAGTTCTTC. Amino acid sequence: CASGRGEQFF. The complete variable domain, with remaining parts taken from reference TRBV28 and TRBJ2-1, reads DVKVTQSSRYLVKRTGEKVFLECVQDMDHENMFWYRQDPGLGLRLIYFSYDVKMKEKGDIPEGYSVSREKKERFSLILESASTNQTSMYLCASGRGEQFFGPGTRLTVL.

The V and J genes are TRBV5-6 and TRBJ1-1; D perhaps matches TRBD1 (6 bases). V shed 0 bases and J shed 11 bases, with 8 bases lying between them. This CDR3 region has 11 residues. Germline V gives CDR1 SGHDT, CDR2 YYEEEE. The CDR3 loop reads CASSLEGEAFF. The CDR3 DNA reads TGTGCCAGCAGCTTGGAGGGGGAGGCTTTCTTT.

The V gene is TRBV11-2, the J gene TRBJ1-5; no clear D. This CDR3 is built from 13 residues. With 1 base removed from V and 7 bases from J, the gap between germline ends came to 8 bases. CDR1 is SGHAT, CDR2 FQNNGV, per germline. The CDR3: CASSLASGQPQHF. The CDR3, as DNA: TGTGCCAGCAGCTTAGCCTCAGGCCAGCCCCAGCATTTT.

The CDR3: CASSLDNPNQPQHF. The CDR3 nucleotides are TGTGCCAGCAGTCTGGACAACCCTAATCAGCCCCAGCATTTT. The chain recombines TRBV27 with TRBJ1-5; weak D call: TRBD1 (5 bases). The germline gives CDR1 MNHEY, CDR2 SMNVEV (reference sequence). V was trimmed by 5 bases and J by 4 bases, leaving 12 bases between them. The CDR3 totals 14 residues.